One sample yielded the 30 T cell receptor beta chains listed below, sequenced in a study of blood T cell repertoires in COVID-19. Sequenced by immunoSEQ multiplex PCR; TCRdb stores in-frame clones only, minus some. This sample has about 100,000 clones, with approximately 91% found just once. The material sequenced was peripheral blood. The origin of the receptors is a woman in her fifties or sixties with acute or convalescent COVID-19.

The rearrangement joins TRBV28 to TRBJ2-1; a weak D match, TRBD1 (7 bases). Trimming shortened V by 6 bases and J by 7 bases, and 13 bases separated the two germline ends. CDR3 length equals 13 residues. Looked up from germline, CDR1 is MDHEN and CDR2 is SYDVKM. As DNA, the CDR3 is TGTGCCAGCAGAAAGACAGGGAGGAATGAGCAGTTCTTC. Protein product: CASRKTGRNEQFF. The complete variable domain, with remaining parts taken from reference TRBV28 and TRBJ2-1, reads DVKVTQSSRYLVKRTGEKVFLECVQDMDHENMFWYRQDPGLGLRLIYFSYDVKMKEKGDIPEGYSVSREKKERFSLILESASTNQTSMYLCASRKTGRNEQFFGPGTRLTVL.

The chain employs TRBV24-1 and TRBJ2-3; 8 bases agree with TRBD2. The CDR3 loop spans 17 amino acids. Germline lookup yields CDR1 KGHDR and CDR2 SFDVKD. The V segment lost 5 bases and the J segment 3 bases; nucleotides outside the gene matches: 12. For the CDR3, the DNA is TGTGCCACCAGTGGGAGCGGGAGAGGGGTTCGGACAGATACGCAGTATTTT. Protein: CATSGSGRGVRTDTQYF.

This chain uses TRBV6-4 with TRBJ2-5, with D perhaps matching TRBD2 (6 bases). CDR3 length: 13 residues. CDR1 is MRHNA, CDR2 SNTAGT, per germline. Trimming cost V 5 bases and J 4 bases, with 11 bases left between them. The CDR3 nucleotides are TGTGCCAGCAGTCCCGGAGGGACAGAGACCCAGTACTTC. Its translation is CASSPGGTETQYF.

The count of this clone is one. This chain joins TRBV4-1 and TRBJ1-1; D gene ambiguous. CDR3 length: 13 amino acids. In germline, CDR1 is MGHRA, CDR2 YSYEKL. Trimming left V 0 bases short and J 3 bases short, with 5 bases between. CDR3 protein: CASSQDPYTEAFF. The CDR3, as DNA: TGCGCCAGCAGCCAAGATCCGTACACTGAAGCTTTCTTT.

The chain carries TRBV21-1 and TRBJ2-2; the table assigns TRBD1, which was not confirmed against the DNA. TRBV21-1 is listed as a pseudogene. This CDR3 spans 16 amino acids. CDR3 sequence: CAKTGIPRHNTGELFF. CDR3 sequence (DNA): TGTGCCAAGACAGGGATTCCGCGGCATAACACCGGGGAGCTGTTTTTT.

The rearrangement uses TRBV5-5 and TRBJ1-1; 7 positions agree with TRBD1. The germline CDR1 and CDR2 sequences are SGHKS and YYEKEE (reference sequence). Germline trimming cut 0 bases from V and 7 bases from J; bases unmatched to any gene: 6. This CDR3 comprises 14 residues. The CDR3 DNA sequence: TGTGCCAGCAGCTTGGGGGGGACAGCTCTTGAAGCTTTCTTT. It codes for CASSLGGTALEAFF. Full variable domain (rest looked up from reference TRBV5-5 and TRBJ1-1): DAGVTQSPTHLIKTRGQQVTLRCSPISGHKSVSWYQQVLGQGPQFIFQYYEKEERGRGNFPDRFSARQFPNYSSELNVNALLLGDSALYLCASSLGGTALEAFFGQGTRLTVV.

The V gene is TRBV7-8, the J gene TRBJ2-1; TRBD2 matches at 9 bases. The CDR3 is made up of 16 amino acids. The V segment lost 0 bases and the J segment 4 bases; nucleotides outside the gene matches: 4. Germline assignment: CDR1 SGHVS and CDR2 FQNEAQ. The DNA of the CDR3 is TGTGCCAGCAGCTTAGCGGGGACTAGCTGGTACAATGAGCAGTTCTTC. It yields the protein CASSLAGTSWYNEQFF.

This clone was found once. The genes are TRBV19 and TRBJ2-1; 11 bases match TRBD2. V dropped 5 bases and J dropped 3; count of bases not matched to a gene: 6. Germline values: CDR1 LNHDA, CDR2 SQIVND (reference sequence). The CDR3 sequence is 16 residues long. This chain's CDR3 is CASSFTSGRNYNEQFF. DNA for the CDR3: TGTGCCAGTAGTTTTACTAGCGGGAGAAACTACAATGAGCAGTTCTTC.

CDR3 residues: CASSSRAGTGVGNTIYF. DNA of the CDR3: TGTGCCAGCAGCTCACGCGCGGGAACAGGGGTTGGAAACACCATATATTTT. The rearrangement uses TRBV7-8 and TRBJ1-3; 7 nucleotides agree with TRBD1. V was pared by 4 bases and J by 3 bases, with 12 bases of the junction left unmatched. The germline V gene encodes CDR1 SGHVS and CDR2 FQNEAQ. This CDR3 region has 17 residues.

The CDR3 nucleotides read TGTGCCAGCGGAGGAGTCCGGGACAGGGCTAACTATGGCTACACCTTC. Translated: CASGGVRDRANYGYTF. The rearrangement links TRBV6-6 to TRBJ1-2, with 9 positions matching TRBD1. Germline V gene lookup returns CDR1 MNHNY and CDR2 SVGAGI (reference sequence). The CDR3 covers 16 residues. J gave up 0 bases and V 8 bases, and 10 bases lay outside the gene matches.

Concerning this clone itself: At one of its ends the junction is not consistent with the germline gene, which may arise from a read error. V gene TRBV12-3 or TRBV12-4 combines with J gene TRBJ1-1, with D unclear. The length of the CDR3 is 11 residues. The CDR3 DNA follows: TGTGCCAGCAGTTTAAACATTGAAGCTTTCTTT. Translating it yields CASSLNIEAFF.

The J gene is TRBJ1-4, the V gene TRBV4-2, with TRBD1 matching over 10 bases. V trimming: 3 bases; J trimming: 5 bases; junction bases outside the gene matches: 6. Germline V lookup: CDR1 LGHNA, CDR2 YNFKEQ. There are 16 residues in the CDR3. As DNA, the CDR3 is TGTGCCAGCAGCCATGCCCTGGGACAGGGGAATGAAAAACTGTTTTTT. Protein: CASSHALGQGNEKLFF.

CDR3 coding DNA: TGTGCCAGAAGCCTCAGCGGGAGTCCAACCGGGGAGCTGTTTTTT. The encoded protein is CARSLSGSPTGELFF. The chain is built from TRBV7-5 and TRBJ2-2; the table names TRBD2, a call not compared with the DNA. TRBV7-5 represents a pseudogene. This CDR3 region has 15 residues.

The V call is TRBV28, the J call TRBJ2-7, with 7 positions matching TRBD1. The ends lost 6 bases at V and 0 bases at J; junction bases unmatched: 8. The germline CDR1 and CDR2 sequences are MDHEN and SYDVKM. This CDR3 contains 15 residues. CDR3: CASSRTGMSSYEQYV. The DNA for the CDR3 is TGTGCCAGCAGCCGGACAGGTATGAGCTCCTACGAGCAGTACGTC.

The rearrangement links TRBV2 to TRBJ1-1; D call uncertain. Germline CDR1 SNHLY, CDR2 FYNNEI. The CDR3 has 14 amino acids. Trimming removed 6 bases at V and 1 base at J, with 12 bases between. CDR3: CASRASLWNTEAFF. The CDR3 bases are TGTGCCAGCAGGGCCTCCCTCTGGAACACTGAAGCTTTCTTT.

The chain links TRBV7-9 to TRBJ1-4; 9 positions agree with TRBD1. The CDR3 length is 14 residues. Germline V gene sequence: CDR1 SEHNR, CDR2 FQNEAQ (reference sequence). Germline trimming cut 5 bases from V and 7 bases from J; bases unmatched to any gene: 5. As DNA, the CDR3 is TGTGCCAGCAGCCCGACAGGGGGGGGTGAAAAACTGTTTTTT. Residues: CASSPTGGGEKLFF.

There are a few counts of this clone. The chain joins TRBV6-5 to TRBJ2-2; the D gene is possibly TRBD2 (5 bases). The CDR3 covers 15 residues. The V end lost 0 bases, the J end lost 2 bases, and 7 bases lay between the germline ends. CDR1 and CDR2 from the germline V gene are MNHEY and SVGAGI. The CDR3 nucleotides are TGTGCCAGCAGTTACTCGACGGGAAACACCGGGGAGCTGTTTTTT. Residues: CASSYSTGNTGELFF.

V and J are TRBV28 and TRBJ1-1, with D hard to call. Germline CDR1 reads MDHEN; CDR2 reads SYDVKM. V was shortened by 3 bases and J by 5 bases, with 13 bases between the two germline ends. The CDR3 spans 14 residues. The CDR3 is CASSFVPQRTEAFF. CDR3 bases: TGTGCCAGCAGTTTCGTCCCACAGAGAACTGAAGCTTTCTTT.

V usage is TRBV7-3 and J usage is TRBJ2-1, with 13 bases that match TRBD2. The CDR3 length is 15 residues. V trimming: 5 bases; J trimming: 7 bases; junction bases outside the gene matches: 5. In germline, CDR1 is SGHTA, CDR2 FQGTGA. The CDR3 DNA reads TGTGCCAGCAGCAGGACTAGCGGGAGTCGAAATGAGCAGTTCTTC. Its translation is CASSRTSGSRNEQFF.

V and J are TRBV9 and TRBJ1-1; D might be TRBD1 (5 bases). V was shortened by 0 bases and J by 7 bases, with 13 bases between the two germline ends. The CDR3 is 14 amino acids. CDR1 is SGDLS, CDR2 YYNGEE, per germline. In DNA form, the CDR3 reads TGTGCCAGCAGCGTAGGACAGACCATGAATGAAGCTTTCTTT. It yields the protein CASSVGQTMNEAFF.

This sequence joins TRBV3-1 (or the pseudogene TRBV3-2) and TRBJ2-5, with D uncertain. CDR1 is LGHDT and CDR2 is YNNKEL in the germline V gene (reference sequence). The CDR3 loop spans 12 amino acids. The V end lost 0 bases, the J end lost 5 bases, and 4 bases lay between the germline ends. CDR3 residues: CASSQDRETQYF. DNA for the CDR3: TGTGCCAGCAGCCAAGATCGGGAGACCCAGTACTTC.

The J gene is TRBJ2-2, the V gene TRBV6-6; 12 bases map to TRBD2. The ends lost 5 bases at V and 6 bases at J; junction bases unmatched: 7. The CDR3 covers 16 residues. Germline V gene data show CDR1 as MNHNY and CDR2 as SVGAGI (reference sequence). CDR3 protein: CASSPQTSGSSGELFF. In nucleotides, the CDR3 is TGTGCCAGCAGTCCTCAGACTAGCGGGAGTTCCGGGGAGCTGTTTTTT.

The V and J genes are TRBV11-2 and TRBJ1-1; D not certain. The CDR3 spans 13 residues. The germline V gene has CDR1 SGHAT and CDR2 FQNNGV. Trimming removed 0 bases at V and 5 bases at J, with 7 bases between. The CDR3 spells CASSLDQFTEAFF. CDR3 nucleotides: TGTGCCAGCAGCTTAGACCAGTTTACTGAAGCTTTCTTT.

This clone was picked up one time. Written as DNA, the CDR3 is TGTGCCAGCAGTCTCCCCAGGGCCTCTAATGAAAAACTGTTTTTT. Residues: CASSLPRASNEKLFF. V is TRBV7-9 and J is TRBJ1-4; a weak D match, TRBD1 (5 bases). Trimming shortened V by 6 bases and J by 3 bases, and 14 bases separated the two germline ends. Looked up from germline, CDR1 is SEHNR and CDR2 is FQNEAQ (reference sequence). This CDR3 has 15 residues.

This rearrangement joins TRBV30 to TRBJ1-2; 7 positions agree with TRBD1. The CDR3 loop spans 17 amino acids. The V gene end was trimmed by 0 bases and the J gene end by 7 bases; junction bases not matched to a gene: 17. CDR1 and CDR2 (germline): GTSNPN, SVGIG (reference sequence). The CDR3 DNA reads TGTGCCTGGAGTGTACCCGAGGGGGCCAGAGCTTTGACTGGCTACACCTTC. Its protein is CAWSVPEGARALTGYTF.

The CDR3 is CASSLQEYNSPLHF. The CDR3 nucleotides are TGCGCCAGCAGCTTACAGGAGTATAATTCACCCCTCCACTTT. The chain combines TRBV5-1 with TRBJ1-6; TRBD1 is a possible D gene (5 bases). V was trimmed by 2 bases and J by 4 bases, leaving 7 bases between them. The germline CDR1 and CDR2 sequences are SGHRS and YFSETQ. The CDR3 has 14 amino acids.

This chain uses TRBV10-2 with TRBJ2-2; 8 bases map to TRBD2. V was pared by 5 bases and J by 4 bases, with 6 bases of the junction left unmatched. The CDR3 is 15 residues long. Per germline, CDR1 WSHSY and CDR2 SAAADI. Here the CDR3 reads CASSNSGTSTGELFF. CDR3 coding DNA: TGCGCCAGCAGTAACTCCGGGACTAGCACCGGGGAGCTGTTTTTT.

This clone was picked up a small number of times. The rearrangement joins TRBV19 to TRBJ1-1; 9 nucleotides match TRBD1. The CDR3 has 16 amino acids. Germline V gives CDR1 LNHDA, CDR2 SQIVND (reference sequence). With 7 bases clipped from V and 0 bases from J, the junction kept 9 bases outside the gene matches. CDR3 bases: TGTGCCAGTAACCCCGCGGACAGGGGCATGAACACTGAAGCTTTCTTT. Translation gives CASNPADRGMNTEAFF.

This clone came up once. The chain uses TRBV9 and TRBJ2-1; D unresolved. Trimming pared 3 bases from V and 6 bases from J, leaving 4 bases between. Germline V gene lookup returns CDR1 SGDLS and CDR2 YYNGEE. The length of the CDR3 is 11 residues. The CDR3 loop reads CASSALNEQFF. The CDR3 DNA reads TGTGCCAGCAGCGCCCTCAATGAGCAGTTCTTC.

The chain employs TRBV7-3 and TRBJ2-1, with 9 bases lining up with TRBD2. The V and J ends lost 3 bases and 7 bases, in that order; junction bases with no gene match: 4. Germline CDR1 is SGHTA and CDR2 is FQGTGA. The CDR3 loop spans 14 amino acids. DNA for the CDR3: TGTGCCAGCAGCTTGGGTAGCGGGAGAAATGAGCAGTTCTTC. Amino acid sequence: CASSLGSGRNEQFF.